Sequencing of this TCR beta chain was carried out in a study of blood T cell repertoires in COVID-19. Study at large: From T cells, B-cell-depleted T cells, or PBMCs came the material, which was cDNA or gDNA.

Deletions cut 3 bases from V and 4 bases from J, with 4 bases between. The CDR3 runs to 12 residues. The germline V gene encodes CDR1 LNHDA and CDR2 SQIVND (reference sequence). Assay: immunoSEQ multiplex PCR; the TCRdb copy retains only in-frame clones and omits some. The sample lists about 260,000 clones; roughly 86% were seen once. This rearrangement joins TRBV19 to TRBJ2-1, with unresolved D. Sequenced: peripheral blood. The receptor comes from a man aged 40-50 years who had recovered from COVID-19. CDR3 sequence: CASSISYNEQFF. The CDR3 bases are TGTGCCAGTAGTATCTCGTACAATGAGCAGTTCTTC.